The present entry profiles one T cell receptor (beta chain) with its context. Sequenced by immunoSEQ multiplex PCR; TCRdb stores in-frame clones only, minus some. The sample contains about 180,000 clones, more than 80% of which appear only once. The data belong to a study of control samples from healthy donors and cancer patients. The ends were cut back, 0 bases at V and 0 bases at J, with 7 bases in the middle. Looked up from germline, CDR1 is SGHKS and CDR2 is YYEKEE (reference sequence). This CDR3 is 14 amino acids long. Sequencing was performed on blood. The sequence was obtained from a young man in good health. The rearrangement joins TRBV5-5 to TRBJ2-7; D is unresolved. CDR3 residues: CASSLGPDSYEQYF. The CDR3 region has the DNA TGTGCCAGCAGCTTGGGCCCCGACTCCTACGAGCAGTACTTC.